Shown below are 7 T cell receptor beta chains from a single sample sequenced in a study of shared clonotypes between healthy human individuals. Sequenced by immunoSEQ multiplex PCR; TCRdb stores in-frame clones only, minus some. The sample holds 2.3 million or so clones, approximately 93% seen once. The sample comprised naive CD4+ T cells from PBMCs. The sample's subset: CD45RA+ positively selected. The source is a man aged 18 to 29 in good health. Some clones in this sample may be carry-over from other donors' samples.

The chain combines TRBV5-1 with TRBJ2-1; TRBD2 aligns across 9 bases. Germline lookup yields CDR1 SGHRS and CDR2 YFSETQ. V was pared by 0 bases and J by 6 bases, with 4 bases of the junction left unmatched. The CDR3 covers 15 residues. CDR3 in amino acids: CASSLGSGRGNEQFF. CDR3 DNA: TGCGCCAGCAGCTTGGGTAGCGGGAGAGGCAATGAGCAGTTCTTC.

This sequence joins TRBV7-9 and TRBJ2-1, with 8 bases matching TRBD2. The CDR3 sequence is 15 residues long. Germline V gene lookup returns CDR1 SEHNR and CDR2 FQNEAQ (reference sequence). J was trimmed by 5 bases and V by 0 bases; bases with no gene match: 3. The CDR3 bases are TGTGCCAGCAGCTTAGCGCGGGGACTAGACAATGAGCAGTTCTTC. Translating gives CASSLARGLDNEQFF.

This chain connects TRBV7-3 to TRBJ2-1; 10 nucleotides line up with TRBD2. Germline V gene lookup returns CDR1 SGHTA and CDR2 FQGTGA. V lost 5 bases to trimming and J lost 8 bases; unmatched junction nucleotides: 9. The CDR3 spans 15 residues. Here the CDR3 reads CASSQGLAMGDEQFF. The CDR3 bases are TGTGCCAGCAGCCAGGGACTAGCGATGGGCGATGAGCAGTTCTTC. Combining the CDR3 with reference TRBV7-3 and TRBJ2-1 gives the whole variable domain GAGVSQTPSNKVTEKGKYVELRCDPISGHTALYWYRQSLGQGPEFLIYFQGTGAADDSGLPNDRFFAVRPEGSVSTLKIQRTERGDSAVYLCASSQGLAMGDEQFFGPGTRLTVL.

This chain uses TRBV29-1 with TRBJ2-3; D remains unclear. The germline CDR1 and CDR2 sequences are SQVTM and ANQGSEA. This CDR3 spans 12 amino acids. The V gene lost 7 bases and the J gene lost 1 base, with 9 bases spanning the gap. Here the CDR3 reads CSGSRGTDTQYF. Written as DNA, the CDR3 is TGCAGCGGCTCCCGGGGCACAGATACGCAGTATTTT.

The sample holds one count of this clone. The sample holds other DNA sequences that translate to the same CDR3. The chain combines TRBV14 with TRBJ2-7; D unclear. V gave up 3 bases and J gave up 4 bases, with 4 bases separating them. This CDR3 region has 11 residues. The germline V gene has CDR1 SGHDN and CDR2 FVKESK. The CDR3 nucleotides read TGTGCCAGCAGCCACGGATACGAGCAGTACTTC. Residues: CASSHGYEQYF.

Concerning this clone itself: Other DNA variants within this sample encode the same CDR3. The gene calls are TRBV29-1 and TRBJ2-2, with a tentative D call TRBD2 (6 bases). In germline, CDR1 is SQVTM, CDR2 ANQGSEA. This CDR3 has 14 residues. V dropped 4 bases and J dropped 2 bases, with 11 bases sitting between them. The DNA for the CDR3 is TGCAGCGTTGGATCGGGAGTAAACACCGGGGAGCTGTTTTTT. Its translation is CSVGSGVNTGELFF.

The chain links TRBV19 to TRBJ2-2, with D perhaps being TRBD1 or TRBD2 (5 bases each). Germline V lookup: CDR1 LNHDA, CDR2 SQIVND (reference sequence). CDR3 size: 15 residues. Between the trimmed V and J ends, which lost 3 bases and 4 bases, there was a span of 12 bases. CDR3: CASSMWGKGTGELFF. As DNA, the CDR3 is TGTGCCAGTAGTATGTGGGGGAAGGGCACCGGGGAGCTGTTTTTT.